A single sample is the source of the 23 T cell receptor beta chains below, sequenced in a study of lymphopenia after photon versus proton radiotherapy. Here immunoSEQ multiplex PCR was the method, and the copy in TCRdb shows in-frame clones only, minus some. The data show about 70,000 clones, more than 75% seen once. Sequences were derived from peripheral blood, sampled from a patient treated with proton-based radiotherapy. The source of these receptors is a man older than 75 with esophageal cancer.

J is TRBJ1-1 and V is TRBV19; the D is unclear. Germline CDR1 reads LNHDA; CDR2 reads SQIVND (reference sequence). CDR3 length equals 13 residues. Trimming removed 3 bases from V and 7 bases from J, with 12 bases in between. As DNA, the CDR3 is TGTGCCAGTAGTATGTCCTCTCGGGGTGAAGCTTTCTTT. It encodes CASSMSSRGEAFF.

This chain links TRBV6-5 with TRBJ2-7, with D possibly being TRBD2 (6 bases). V was clipped by 2 bases and J by 3 bases, with 14 bases between them. There are 15 residues in the CDR3. The germline V gene encodes CDR1 MNHEY and CDR2 SVGAGI. The chain's CDR3 is CASSYGLPRDYEQYF. The CDR3 nucleotides are TGTGCCAGCAGTTACGGCTTACCGCGGGACTACGAGCAGTACTTC.

J is TRBJ1-1 and V is TRBV29-1; tentatively, D is TRBD1 (5 bases). This CDR3 spans 11 amino acids. V lost 7 bases and J lost 5, with 11 bases in between. From germline, CDR1 is SQVTM and CDR2 ANQGSEA. CDR3 residues: CSGGEGTEAFF. The DNA of the CDR3 is TGCAGCGGGGGTGAGGGGACTGAAGCTTTCTTT.

This clone was picked up a small number of times. In the same sample, other DNA sequences code for this CDR3. This chain links TRBV5-1 with TRBJ1-4; D remains ambiguous. V was cut by 3 bases and J by 0 bases, with 9 bases left in between. Germline V gene sequence: CDR1 SGHRS, CDR2 YFSETQ. The CDR3 covers 15 residues. The chain's CDR3 is CASSSQMATNEKLFF. The CDR3 DNA follows: TGCGCCAGCAGCTCTCAGATGGCAACTAATGAAAAACTGTTTTTT.

The chain joins TRBV4-3 to TRBJ1-5, with a possible D match to TRBD1 (5 bases). The CDR3 sequence is 15 residues long. Trimming removed 5 bases from V and 4 bases from J, with 15 bases in between. Germline lookup yields CDR1 LGHNA and CDR2 YSLEER. The CDR3 DNA follows: TGCGCCAGCAGCTTCGACAGATACGGGAATCAGCCCCAGCATTTT. It encodes CASSFDRYGNQPQHF.

The chain combines TRBV6-6 with TRBJ1-2; 7 nucleotides align to TRBD1. Germline V gene sequence: CDR1 MNHNY, CDR2 SVGAGI (reference sequence). The CDR3 loop spans 15 amino acids. V was clipped by 7 bases and J by 8 bases; unmatched bases: 16. The DNA of the CDR3 is TGTGCCAGCACCAATCAGGGGGGTGTGCAGTGGGGCTACACCTTC. It specifies CASTNQGGVQWGYTF.

The rearrangement uses TRBV7-2 and TRBJ2-1, with 13 positions matching TRBD2. Germline CDR1 and CDR2: SGHTA and FQGNSA. The CDR3 sequence is 16 residues long. V dropped 4 bases and J dropped 8; count of bases not matched to a gene: 8. CDR3 DNA sequence: TGTGCCAGCAGCTCCGTGACTAGCGGGAGGATATATGAGCAGTTCTTC. This gives the protein CASSSVTSGRIYEQFF.

The J gene is TRBJ1-5, the V gene TRBV2; a weak D match, TRBD1 (5 bases). Germline V gene lookup returns CDR1 SNHLY and CDR2 FYNNEI. Trimming pared 2 bases from V and 0 bases from J, leaving 8 bases between. The CDR3 runs 15 residues. Written as DNA, the CDR3 is TGTGCCAGCAGTGAACAGGGAAGTAGCAATCAGCCCCAGCATTTT. This translates into CASSEQGSSNQPQHF.

This chain joins TRBV7-2 and TRBJ2-7; D is unresolved. The CDR3 loop spans 12 amino acids. Germline V lookup: CDR1 SGHTA, CDR2 FQGNSA. The germline V and J ends were trimmed by 2 bases and 9 bases, with 11 bases remaining between them. The DNA of the CDR3 is TGTGCCAGCAGCTTAAACTCTTTGGGGCAGTACTTC. The encoded protein is CASSLNSLGQYF.

CDR3 residues: CASSSGLADMQETQYF. CDR3 coding DNA: TGTGCCAGCAGCAGCGGACTAGCGGACATGCAAGAGACCCAGTACTTC. V and J are TRBV5-4 and TRBJ2-5, with 10 bases lining up with TRBD2. Unmatched junction bases numbered 8, after V lost 4 bases and J lost 2 bases. The CDR3 runs 16 residues. CDR1 and CDR2 (germline): SGHNT, YYREEE (reference sequence).

The rearrangement uses TRBV18 and TRBJ1-6; D gene ambiguous. In germline, CDR1 is KGHSH, CDR2 LQKENI. Trimming took 3 bases from V and 6 from J, leaving 15 bases between them. The CDR3 extends over 16 amino acids. CDR3: CASSPSSARTNSPLHF. DNA for the CDR3: TGTGCCAGCTCACCCTCATCGGCCAGGACTAATTCACCCCTCCACTTT.

V is TRBV12-5 and J is TRBJ2-2; no reliable D call. Germline CDR1 reads LGHNT; CDR2 reads FRNRAP. The CDR3 has 14 amino acids. Trimming cost V 0 bases and J 7 bases, with 9 bases left between them. Here the CDR3 DNA reads TGTGCTAGTGGTTTGGTTTCCCATGGCGGGGAGCTGTTTTTT. Protein: CASGLVSHGGELFF.

V gene TRBV7-2 combines with J gene TRBJ2-7, with D unresolved. Germline V CDR1 and CDR2: SGHTA, FQGNSA. Between the trimmed V and J ends, which lost 5 bases and 3 bases, there was a span of 8 bases. The CDR3 covers 12 residues. The CDR3 loop is CASSPTNYEQYF. CDR3 nucleotides: TGTGCCAGCAGCCCCACAAACTACGAGCAGTACTTC. The entire variable domain, with the rest obtained from reference TRBV7-2 and TRBJ2-7, is as follows: GAGVSQSPSNKVTEKGKDVELRCDPISGHTALYWYRQSLGQGLEFLIYFQGNSAPDKSGLPSDRFSAERTGGSVSTLTIQRTQQEDSAVYLCASSPTNYEQYFGPGTRLTVT.

The rearrangement uses TRBV5-6 and TRBJ2-3; 13 bases map to TRBD2. This CDR3 has 18 amino acids. The trim removed 0 bases at V and 3 bases at J, leaving 7 bases unmatched. The germline gives CDR1 SGHDT, CDR2 YYEEEE. CDR3 sequence reads: CASSLEWTSGRWTDTQYF. In DNA form, the CDR3 reads TGTGCCAGCAGCTTGGAGTGGACTAGCGGGAGATGGACAGATACGCAGTATTTT.

The rearrangement uses TRBV20-1 and TRBJ1-5; D gene uncertain. Trimming left V 3 bases short and J 4 bases short, with 4 bases between. The length of the CDR3 is 11 residues. Germline values: CDR1 DFQATT, CDR2 SNEGSKA (reference sequence). The CDR3 nucleotides read TGCAGTGCTAGTGGGAATCAGCCCCAGCATTTT. Encoded protein: CSASGNQPQHF.

The chain couples TRBV10-1 to TRBJ1-4; 8 nucleotides match TRBD1. The CDR3 consists of 17 residues. In germline, CDR1 is WNHNN, CDR2 SYGVQD (reference sequence). Trimming removed 9 bases from V and 3 bases from J; junction bases left unmatched: 15. CDR3 coding DNA: TGCGCCAGTTACCAGGGGGCGCCTCGGGAAGCTAATGAAAAACTGTTTTTT. Translation: CASYQGAPREANEKLFF.

The chain uses TRBV6-6 and TRBJ2-2, with D tentatively TRBD1 or TRBD2 (5 bases each). Per germline, CDR1 MNHNY and CDR2 SVGAGI (reference sequence). The CDR3 spans 13 residues. V was shortened by 8 bases and J by 0 bases, with 7 bases between the two germline ends. Here the CDR3 reads CASGGTNTGELFF. In DNA, the CDR3 is TGTGCCAGCGGGGGTACGAACACCGGGGAGCTGTTTTTT.

The chain links TRBV19 to TRBJ1-2; D ambiguous. The CDR3 is 14 residues long. Trimming removed 5 bases from V and 6 bases from J, with 16 bases in between. Germline V gene lookup returns CDR1 LNHDA and CDR2 SQIVND (reference sequence). CDR3 nucleotides: TGTGCCAGTAGTGAGTCCCGCAGGATCCATGGCTACACCTTC. This sequence encodes CASSESRRIHGYTF.

The chain carries TRBV18 and TRBJ2-5, with a possible D match to TRBD2 (6 bases). The DNA end is a closer match to TRBJ2-7, so the J assignment may be wrong. The germline V gene encodes CDR1 KGHSH and CDR2 LQKENI. The CDR3 has 16 amino acids. CDR3: CASSLNSGTERYEQYF. In DNA, the CDR3 is TGTGCCAGCTCCCTCAATTCCGGGACTGAGAGGTACGAGCAGTACTTC.

This chain connects TRBV10-3 to TRBJ2-3; TRBD2 aligns across 7 bases. CDR1 and CDR2 from the germline V gene are ENHRY and SYGVKD. After removal of 8 bases from V and 0 bases from J, the junction contained 5 bases not matched to a gene. CDR3 size: 14 residues. The CDR3 reads CAIGSGDSTDTQYF. CDR3 coding DNA: TGTGCCATCGGGAGCGGGGATAGCACAGATACGCAGTATTTT.

V and J are TRBV4-3 and TRBJ1-6; 9 bases are shared with TRBD1. The ends lost 1 base at V and 9 bases at J; junction bases unmatched: 7. CDR3 length equals 16 residues. Germline values: CDR1 LGHNA, CDR2 YSLEER. The CDR3 DNA is TGCGCCAGCAGCCAAGGATTAAGACAGGGGGGTTCACCCCTCCACTTT. Translating it yields CASSQGLRQGGSPLHF.

The DNA of the CDR3 is TGTGCCAGCAGCTGGCTCCCCGAAGGGACAGGCGAGCAGTACTTC. Amino acids: CASSWLPEGTGEQYF. V and J are TRBV5-6 and TRBJ2-7; 8 bases match TRBD1. The junction had 11 bases not matched to a gene; V was cut back by 3 bases and J by 6 bases. The V gene's germline CDR1 is SGHDT and CDR2 YYEEEE. The CDR3 has 15 amino acids.

The V and J genes are TRBV28 and TRBJ2-7; 7 nucleotides agree with TRBD2. Per germline, CDR1 MDHEN and CDR2 SYDVKM. The CDR3 is 16 residues long. V dropped 3 bases and J dropped 3; count of bases not matched to a gene: 11. The DNA of the CDR3 is TGTGCCAGCAGTTTCCCCCTCCTAGCGGCCAACTACGAGCAGTACTTC. Protein sequence: CASSFPLLAANYEQYF.